These 4 T cell receptor beta chains were sequenced from one sample in a study of blood T cell repertoires in COVID-19. Clones were sequenced by immunoSEQ multiplex PCR, and TCRdb holds only the in-frame ones, with some missing. The table lists 300,000 to 400,000 clones, about 86% of them singletons. Sample: PBMCs or T cells enriched from blood (not recorded which). The receptors originated from a woman aged 40 to 49 with acute COVID-19.

The V call is TRBV2, the J call TRBJ2-3, with 7 positions matching TRBD2. V dropped 4 bases and J dropped 1; count of bases not matched to a gene: 5. The CDR3 consists of 15 residues. Germline-derived CDR1 and CDR2 are SNHLY and FYNNEI. CDR3 bases: TGTGCCAGCAGTGGGGGACGGGGGGGCACAGATACGCAGTATTTT. This codes for CASSGGRGGTDTQYF.

This clone was counted a few times. The rearrangement joins TRBV4-3 to TRBJ1-2, with D possibly TRBD1 on 5 matching bases. CDR3 size: 14 residues. Trimming stripped 3 bases from V and 3 bases from J, with 11 bases between. The germline V gene has CDR1 LGHNA and CDR2 YSLEER. In nucleotides, the CDR3 is TGCGCCAGCAGCCAGGAACCGACAGACTATGGCTACACCTTC. This sequence encodes CASSQEPTDYGYTF.

The chain employs TRBV5-1 and TRBJ1-1, with D perhaps TRBD1 (6 bases). The ends were cut back, 0 bases at V and 5 bases at J, with 14 bases in the middle. The CDR3 is 15 amino acids. In germline, CDR1 is SGHRS, CDR2 YFSETQ. The CDR3 DNA follows: TGCGCCAGCAGCTTGGCCGACAGGCGGGCGACTGAAGCTTTCTTT. Its protein product is CASSLADRRATEAFF.

The CDR3 DNA follows: TGTGCCAGCAGCTCCACCCTTTGGGCCTCTGGAAACACCATATATTTT. As protein: CASSSTLWASGNTIYF. The chain couples TRBV7-9 to TRBJ1-3; D not resolved. This CDR3 comprises 16 residues. V lost 4 bases and J lost 0, with 13 bases in between. Germline CDR1 and CDR2: SEHNR and FQNEAQ (reference sequence). Supplemented by reference TRBV7-9 and TRBJ1-3, the full variable domain reads DTGVSQNPRHKITKRGQNVTFRCDPISEHNRLYWYRQTLGQGPEFLTYFQNEAQLEKSRLLSDRFSAERPKGSFSTLEIQRTEQGDSAMYLCASSSTLWASGNTIYFGEGSWLTVV.